This T cell receptor beta chain was found in a study of cytomegalovirus exposure and HLA in healthy donors. The study's findings and limits: Among the sequence variants, a highly shared cluster was likely an artifact of sequencing. Among TCR beta chains, those listed as cytomegalovirus-associated numbered roughly 150. Certain indistinguishable V segments, among them TRBV6-2 and TRBV6-3, were excluded. The authors confirmed in vitro that a few CMV-associated chains were specific for CMV antigens.

CDR1 is SGHKS, CDR2 YYEKEE, per germline (reference sequence). This CDR3 has 12 amino acids. The V and J ends lost 0 bases and 7 bases respectively, with 8 bases between them. This PCR relied on a set of 60 Vbeta primers and 13 Jbeta primers. Sequencing used immunoSEQ multiplex PCR; TCRdb keeps in-frame clones, though not all of them. The sample totals some 84,000 clones. As to this clone: What it binds is not known.

V is TRBV5-5 and J is TRBJ2-7; D might be TRBD2 (5 bases). This clonotype was sampled from a man aged 50 to 60 in good health and CMV-seronegative. The sequenced material came from PBMCs. The CDR3 loop reads CASSLGGDEQYF. CDR3 nucleotide sequence: TGTGCCAGCAGCTTGGGGGGAGATGAGCAGTACTTC. The full variable domain, completed using reference TRBV5-5 and TRBJ2-7, is DAGVTQSPTHLIKTRGQQVTLRCSPISGHKSVSWYQQVLGQGPQFIFQYYEKEERGRGNFPDRFSARQFPNYSSELNVNALLLGDSALYLCASSLGGDEQYFGPGTRLTVT.